These T cell receptor beta chains were read from a single sample in a study of identical twins. TCRdb re-derived calls from the 5' RACE reads in MiXCR, one entry per CDR3 protein. The data show 640,000 or so distinct CDR3 sequences, 5.5% to 7.5% seen once. Material for sequencing was naive T cells sorted from blood. These receptors came from a man aged 18-30 years in good health. The CDR3 runs from the conserved cysteine through the conserved F or W. The D gene is left open where the match is weak. The size entry is marked missing in some rows and otherwise reads once, few, many or a size class.

abundance	v_gene	len	j_gene	d_gene	CDR3aa	CDR3nt
-	TRBV5-6	14	TRBJ2-1	-	CASSLGGEPNEQFF	TGTGCCAGCAGCTTGGGGGGGGAGCCCAATGAGCAGTTCTTC
few	TRBV5-1	16	TRBJ1-4	-	CASSFTRSATNEKLFF	TGCGCCAGCAGCTTTACGCGATCAGCAACTAATGAAAAACTGTTTTTT
many	TRBV5-1	14	TRBJ1-1	TRBD1	CASSRQGVNTEAFF	TGCGCCAGCAGCCGGCAGGGGGTGAACACTGAAGCTTTCTTT
many	TRBV7-3	11	TRBJ2-2	-	CASTSTGELFF	TGTGCCAGCACTTCTACCGGGGAGCTGTTTTTT
many	TRBV4-2	16	TRBJ1-5	-	CASSQDEGRSNQPQHF	TGTGCCAGCAGCCAAGATGAGGGACGAAGCAATCAGCCCCAGCATTTT
-	TRBV4-1	16	TRBJ2-3	-	CASSQSLALDADTQYF	TGCGCCAGCAGCCAATCTCTAGCGCTTGATGCAGATACGCAGTATTTT
few	TRBV12-3/TRBV12-4	14	TRBJ2-4	-	CASSQAAGKNIQYF	TGTGCCAGCAGTCAGGCCGCCGGGAAAAACATTCAGTACTTC
many	TRBV29-1	13	TRBJ2-7	-	CSVARVSSYEQYF	TGCAGCGTTGCTCGGGTAAGCTCCTACGAGCAGTACTTC
many	TRBV5-1	13	TRBJ2-3	-	CASSLAAKDTQYF	TGCGCCAGCAGCTTGGCTGCCAAAGATACGCAGTATTTT
-	TRBV20-1	12	TRBJ1-2	-	CSARNGDYGYTF	TGCAGTGCTAGAAACGGCGACTATGGCTACACCTTC
-	TRBV11-2	18	TRBJ2-1	TRBD2	CASSINLRLAGDYNEQFF	TGTGCCAGCAGCATAAACCTAAGACTAGCGGGAGACTACAATGAGCAGTTCTTC
-	TRBV29-1	13	TRBJ2-7	TRBD2	CSVGLAVAYEQYF	TGCAGCGTGGGACTAGCGGTCGCCTACGAGCAGTACTTC
few	TRBV2	15	TRBJ2-2	TRBD2	CASSEGTSFTGELFF	TGTGCCAGCAGTGAAGGGACTAGCTTTACCGGGGAGCTGTTTTTT
-	TRBV7-2	12	TRBJ2-7	-	CASSFSVYEQYF	TGTGCCAGCAGCTTTTCGGTCTACGAGCAGTACTTC
many	TRBV4-1	14	TRBJ1-1	-	CASSEGAGTTEAFF	TGCGCCAGCAGCGAAGGCGCGGGGACCACTGAAGCTTTCTTT
-	TRBV18	12	TRBJ2-1	TRBD2	CASSQSGRLQFF	TGTGCCAGCTCTCAGAGCGGGAGGTTGCAGTTCTTC
few	TRBV7-9	13	TRBJ2-1	TRBD2	CASSPSGNLRQFF	TGTGCCAGCAGCCCTAGCGGGAATTTGAGGCAGTTCTTC
many	TRBV5-1	16	TRBJ2-2	TRBD1	CASSLGRDRNTGELFF	TGCGCCAGCAGCTTGGGCCGGGACAGGAACACCGGGGAGCTGTTTTTT
many	TRBV12-3/TRBV12-4	17	TRBJ2-7	TRBD1	CASSLYPLGQGEYEQYF	TGTGCCAGCAGTCTATATCCCTTGGGACAGGGCGAATACGAGCAGTACTTC
-	TRBV20-1	14	TRBJ2-5	TRBD1	CSASRGRLLETQYF	TGCAGTGCTAGCAGGGGGCGCTTATTAGAGACCCAGTACTTC
many	TRBV20-1	13	TRBJ2-7	-	CSARSSLDSEQYF	TGCAGTGCTAGAAGCTCCCTGGACTCCGAGCAGTACTTC
few	TRBV6-1	16	TRBJ1-6	TRBD1	CASTAGQDKYNSPLHF	TGTGCCAGCACCGCTGGACAGGATAAGTATAATTCACCCCTCCACTTT
-	TRBV30	12	TRBJ1-1	-	CAWTHRVTEAFF	TGTGCCTGGACCCACAGGGTAACTGAAGCTTTCTTT
many	TRBV5-8	16	TRBJ1-4	-	CASSLGQARTNEKLFF	TGTGCCAGCAGCTTGGGACAGGCGAGAACTAATGAAAAACTGTTTTTT
many	TRBV20-1	13	TRBJ1-5	-	CSARPDSNQPQHF	TGCAGTGCTAGGCCGGACAGTAATCAGCCCCAGCATTTT
many	TRBV20-1	17	TRBJ2-3	TRBD2	CSALGLAGEYPADTQYF	TGCAGTGCCCTAGGACTAGCGGGAGAATACCCTGCAGATACGCAGTATTTT
many	TRBV7-3	16	TRBJ2-3	-	CASSLRGPPLGDTQYF	TGTGCCAGCAGCTTAAGGGGCCCGCCTTTAGGAGATACGCAGTATTTT
few	TRBV24-1	15	TRBJ2-3	-	CATSDAEGPTDTQYF	TGTGCCACCAGTGACGCGGAGGGACCAACAGATACGCAGTATTTT
-	TRBV7-2	14	TRBJ2-5	-	CASSKGQAGETQYF	TGTGCCAGCAGCAAAGGCCAGGCGGGGGAGACCCAGTACTTC
many	TRBV15	15	TRBJ2-3	TRBD1	CATSRDASPGGTQYF	TGTGCCACCAGCAGAGATGCCTCCCCAGGGGGTACGCAGTATTTT
many	TRBV12-3/TRBV12-4	14	TRBJ2-3	TRBD2	CASSLGTSGVTQYF	TGTGCCAGCAGTCTCGGGACTAGCGGCGTTACGCAGTATTTT
many	TRBV12-3/TRBV12-4	14	TRBJ2-7	-	CASSSSQGPYEQYF	TGTGCCAGCAGTTCCTCACAGGGCCCCTACGAGCAGTACTTC
-	TRBV19	13	TRBJ1-1	-	CATTGPLNTEAFF	TGTGCTACAACCGGGCCCCTGAACACTGAAGCTTTCTTT
many	TRBV5-5	16	TRBJ2-1	-	CASSLGSSSSYNEQFF	TGTGCCAGCAGCTTGGGAAGCAGTAGCTCCTACAATGAGCAGTTCTTC
-	TRBV20-1	16	TRBJ2-3	TRBD2	CSASKREPSSTDTQYF	TGCAGTGCTAGTAAGCGGGAGCCTTCTAGCACAGATACGCAGTATTTT
many	TRBV6-5	15	TRBJ1-5	-	CASSYSWTANQPQHF	TGTGCCAGCAGTTACTCCTGGACAGCTAATCAGCCCCAGCATTTT
many	TRBV29-1	14	TRBJ2-3	-	CSVEGQAGADTQYF	TGCAGCGTTGAAGGACAGGCCGGCGCAGATACGCAGTATTTT
-	TRBV13	12	TRBJ1-2	-	CASLTDPYGYTF	TGTGCCAGCCTCACAGATCCCTATGGCTACACCTTC
many	TRBV12-3/TRBV12-4	13	TRBJ2-2	TRBD1	CATGQGGTGELFF	TGTGCCACCGGACAGGGTGGGACCGGGGAGCTGTTTTTT
few	TRBV12-3/TRBV12-4	14	TRBJ1-1	-	CASSPQVRNTEAFF	TGTGCCAGCAGTCCGCAGGTAAGGAACACTGAAGCTTTCTTT
few	TRBV7-2	15	TRBJ2-3	TRBD1	CASSLGTVYTDTQYF	TGTGCCAGCAGCCTAGGGACAGTATACACAGATACGCAGTATTTT
many	TRBV5-1	12	TRBJ2-7	-	CASSLLGWEQYF	TGCGCCAGCAGCTTGCTAGGGTGGGAGCAGTACTTC